The clone carrying this TCR beta chain was found a few times. What it recognizes is unknown. The data belong to a study of blood T cells in healthy people across ages. Findings and caveats of the study: More naive CD4+ cells and higher diversity marked long-lived donors relative to aged donors. Without sorted subsets, naive and antigen-experienced compartments could not be conclusively compared.

It was with a sample-barcoded 5' primer and a J-beta primer mix that a second PCR of roughly 7 to 12 cycles was run. Each CDR3 protein is one row after TCRdb ran MiXCR on the 5' RACE reads. The sample lists hundreds of thousands of distinct CDR3 sequences, roughly 52% occurring once. Losses at the gene ends were 0 bases for V and 0 bases for J; bases not matched to a gene: 7. This CDR3 spans 17 amino acids. Germline CDR1 reads SGHKS; CDR2 reads YYEKEE (reference sequence). Sequenced material: blood. The TCR sequence derives from a man aged 25 to 40 in good health. The chain uses TRBV5-5 and TRBJ1-2; 8 bases are shared with TRBD1. The CDR3 protein is CASSLAKGQETNYGYTF. The DNA of the CDR3 is TGTGCCAGCAGCTTGGCCAAGGGACAGGAAACTAACTATGGCTACACCTTC. Variable domain in full (rest from reference TRBV5-5 and TRBJ1-2): DAGVTQSPTHLIKTRGQQVTLRCSPISGHKSVSWYQQVLGQGPQFIFQYYEKEERGRGNFPDRFSARQFPNYSSELNVNALLLGDSALYLCASSLAKGQETNYGYTFGSGTRLTVV.